This TCR beta chain was retrieved from a study of T cell repertoires in cytomegalovirus infection. Via MiXCR, TCRdb re-called the reads, giving one row per CDR3 protein. In the table there are around 770,000 distinct CDR3 sequences, about 28% of which are singletons. The sample holds a few counts of this clonotype. Its matching antigen is unknown. Germline loops: CDR1 MNHNS, CDR2 SASEGT. V was shortened by 10 bases and J by 9 bases, with 19 bases between the two germline ends. This CDR3 comprises 13 residues. This TCR was recovered from a human donor in good health (CMV status not recorded). Some clones in this sample may be carry-over from other donors' samples. The material was cultured CD8+ T cells from PBMCs, obtained from culture after CMV antigen stimulation. The chain combines TRBV6-1 with TRBJ2-1, with D perhaps TRBD1 (6 bases). DNA for the CDR3: TGTGCCACATTAGGTATGGGGGCGGTTGAGCAGTTCTTC. Protein product: CATLGMGAVEQFF.